A single TCR beta chain is shown here with its context. Its antigen target is currently unknown. The input lacks base qualities; no much larger clone sits a single base away. This specimen belongs to a study of blood T cell repertoires in COVID-19 (dated by TCRdb to 2018 to 2020). In terms of the full investigation: Samples from collaborators originated in the United States, Italy and Spain and spanned both the acute and convalescent phases of COVID-19. The dataset comprised deeply sampled blood TCRbeta repertoires from subjects exposed to, actively infected with, or recovered from COVID-19. The repertoires were released in a freely available public database intended as a resource for research on the immune response to SARS-CoV-2. Samples came from the ongoing ImmuneRACE study (first 160 participants) plus 1,254 subjects from 6 global collaborators. A de-identified subject ID, COVID-19 status, age in years and sex were almost always included in the sample metadata. The prospective study material was composed of cDNA or gDNA derived from T cells, B-cell-depleted T cells, or PBMCs. Where HLA class I and class II types were available, the types were taken from metadata supplied by the sample provider, not from assay-based typing.

TCRbeta CDR3 regions were amplified from genomic DNA by means of the immunoSEQ Assay, a bias-controlled multiplex PCR. The authors processed their data as follows. The number of nucleated cells in each sample was estimated by amplification of reference gene primers within the assay. Sequence reads were collapsed and filtered to measure the absolute abundance of every unique TCRbeta CDR3 rearrangement. Productive Simpson clonality was computed per sample as the square root of Simpson's diversity index over productive rearrangements. TCRdb provides this immuneACCESS table in a form limited to in-frame rearrangements. Some clones are lacking; in checked studies, under half of them reflect an unresolved V gene, and why the rest are absent is not known. V, J and clone size are those of that table, while D and trimming were read from the DNA. Recorded for this sample are approximately 110,000 clones; 75% to 90% of them occurred a single time. The ten largest clones capture approximately 3.5% of the sample.

General findings and caveats noted by the study authors: Clinical and demographic metadata were provided uncurated, with the amount varying by source and participant.

According to the germline V gene (reference sequence), CDR1 reads SGHAT and CDR2 reads FQDESV. Relative to germline, V is 1 base shorter and J is 7 bases shorter, with 11 bases between their ends. The CDR3 covers 14 residues, taking in both the cysteine and the phenylalanine. Solely the CDR3 DNA is kept, with 42 bases framed from the first base. One collaborating source in Seattle enrolled patients during active infection and followed them longitudinally through the course of disease. Each collaborating institution followed its own protocols to collect whole blood in K2EDTA tubes. For TCRbeta analysis, collaborator samples were shipped as frozen whole blood, as isolated PBMCs, or as DNA extracted from either sample type.

Sequenced input: peripheral blood. The clonotype comes from a woman of 80 years or more with COVID-19, enrolled during active disease. The chain employs TRBV11-1 and TRBJ2-1, with TRBD2 tentatively as D gene (6 bases match). The CDR3 loop reads CASSLGGSGNEQFF. The DNA reads as follows: TGTGCCAGCAGCTTAGGGGGTAGCGGAAATGAGCAGTTCTTC.